This TCR beta chain was found in a study of T cells in Graves' hyperthyroidism and ophthalmopathy. Regions amplified from RNA transcripts were the TCR beta CDR3 regions. HTBI primers were used for first-round RT-PCR of the TCR CDR3. TCRdb fed the multiplex PCR reads into MiXCR, producing one record per CDR3 protein. Here the sample spans around 190,000 distinct CDR3 sequences, 17% being singletons. The germline V gene has CDR1 KGHDR and CDR2 SFDVKD. Trimming shortened V by 3 bases and J by 4 bases, and 6 bases separated the two germline ends. The CDR3 is 13 amino acids. This clonotype was observed at least ten times.

This chain links TRBV24-1 with TRBJ2-1; no firm D call. The sequence was collected from a woman between 50 and 59 years old with Graves' hyperthyroidism. Sequenced material: blood. CDR3 in DNA: TGTGCCACCAGTGATCCTGCTTACAATGAGCAGTTCTTC. The encoded protein is CATSDPAYNEQFF.